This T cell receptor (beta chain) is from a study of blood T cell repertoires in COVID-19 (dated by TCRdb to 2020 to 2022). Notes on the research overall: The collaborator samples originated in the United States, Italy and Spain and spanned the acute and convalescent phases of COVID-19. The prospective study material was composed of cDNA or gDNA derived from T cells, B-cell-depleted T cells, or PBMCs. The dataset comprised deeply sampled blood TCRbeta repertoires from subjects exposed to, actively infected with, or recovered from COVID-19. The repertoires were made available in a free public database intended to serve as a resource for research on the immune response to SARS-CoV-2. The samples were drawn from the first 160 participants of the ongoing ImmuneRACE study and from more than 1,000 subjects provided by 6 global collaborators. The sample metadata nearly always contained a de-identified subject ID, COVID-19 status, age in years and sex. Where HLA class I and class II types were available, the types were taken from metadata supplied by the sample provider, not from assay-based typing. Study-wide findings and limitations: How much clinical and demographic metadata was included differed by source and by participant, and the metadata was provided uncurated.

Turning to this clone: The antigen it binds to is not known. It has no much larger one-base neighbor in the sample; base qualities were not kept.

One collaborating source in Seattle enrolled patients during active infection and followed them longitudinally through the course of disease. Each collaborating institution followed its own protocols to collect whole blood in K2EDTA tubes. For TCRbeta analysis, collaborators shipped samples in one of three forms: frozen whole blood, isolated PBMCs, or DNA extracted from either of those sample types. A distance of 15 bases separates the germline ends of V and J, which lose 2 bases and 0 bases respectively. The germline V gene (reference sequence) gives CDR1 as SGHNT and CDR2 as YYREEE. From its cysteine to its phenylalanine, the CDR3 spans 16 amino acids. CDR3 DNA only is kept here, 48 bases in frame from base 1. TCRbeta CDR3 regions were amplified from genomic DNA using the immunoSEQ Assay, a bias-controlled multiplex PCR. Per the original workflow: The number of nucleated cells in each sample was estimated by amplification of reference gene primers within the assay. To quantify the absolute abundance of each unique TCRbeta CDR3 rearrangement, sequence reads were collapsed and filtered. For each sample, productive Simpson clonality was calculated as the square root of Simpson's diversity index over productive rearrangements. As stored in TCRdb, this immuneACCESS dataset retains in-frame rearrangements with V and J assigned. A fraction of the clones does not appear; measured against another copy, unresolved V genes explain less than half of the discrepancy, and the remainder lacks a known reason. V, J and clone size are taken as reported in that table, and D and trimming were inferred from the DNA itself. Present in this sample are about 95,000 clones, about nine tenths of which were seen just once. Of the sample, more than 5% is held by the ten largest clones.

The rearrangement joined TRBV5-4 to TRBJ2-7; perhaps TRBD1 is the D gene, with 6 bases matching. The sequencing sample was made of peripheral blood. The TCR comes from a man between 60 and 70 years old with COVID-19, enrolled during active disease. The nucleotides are TGTGCCAGCAGCTTCTACTTCCGGGACAACTCCTACGAGCAGTACTTC. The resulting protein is CASSFYFRDNSYEQYF.